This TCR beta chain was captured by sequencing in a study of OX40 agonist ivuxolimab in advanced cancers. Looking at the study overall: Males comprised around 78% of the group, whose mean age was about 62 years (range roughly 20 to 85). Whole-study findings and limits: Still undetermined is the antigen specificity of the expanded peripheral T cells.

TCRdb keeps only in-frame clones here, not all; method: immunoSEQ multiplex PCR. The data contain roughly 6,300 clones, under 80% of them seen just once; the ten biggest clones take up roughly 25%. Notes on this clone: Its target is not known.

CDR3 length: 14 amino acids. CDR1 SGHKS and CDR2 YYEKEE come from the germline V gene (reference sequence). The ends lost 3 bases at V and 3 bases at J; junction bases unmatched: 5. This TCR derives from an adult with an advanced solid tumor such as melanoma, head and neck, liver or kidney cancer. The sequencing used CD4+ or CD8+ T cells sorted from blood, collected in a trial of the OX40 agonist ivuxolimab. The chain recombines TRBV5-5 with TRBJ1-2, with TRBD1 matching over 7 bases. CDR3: CASSWGTGDYGYTF. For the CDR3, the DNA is TGTGCCAGCAGCTGGGGCACAGGGGACTATGGCTACACCTTC.